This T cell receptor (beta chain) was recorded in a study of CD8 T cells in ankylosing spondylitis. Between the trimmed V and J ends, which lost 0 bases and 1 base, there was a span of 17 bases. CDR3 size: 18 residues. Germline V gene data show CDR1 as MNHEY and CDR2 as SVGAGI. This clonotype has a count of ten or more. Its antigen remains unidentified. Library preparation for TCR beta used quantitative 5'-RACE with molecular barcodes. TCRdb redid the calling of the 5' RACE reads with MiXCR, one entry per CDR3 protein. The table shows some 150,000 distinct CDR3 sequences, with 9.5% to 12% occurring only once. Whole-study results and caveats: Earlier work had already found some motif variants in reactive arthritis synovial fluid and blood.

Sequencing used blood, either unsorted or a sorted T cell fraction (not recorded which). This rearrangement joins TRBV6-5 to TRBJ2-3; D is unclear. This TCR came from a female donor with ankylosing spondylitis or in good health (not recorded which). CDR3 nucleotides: TGTGCCAGCAGTTACTCGACGCTGGGATACGCCGGCACAGATACGCAGTATTTT. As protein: CASSYSTLGYAGTDTQYF.